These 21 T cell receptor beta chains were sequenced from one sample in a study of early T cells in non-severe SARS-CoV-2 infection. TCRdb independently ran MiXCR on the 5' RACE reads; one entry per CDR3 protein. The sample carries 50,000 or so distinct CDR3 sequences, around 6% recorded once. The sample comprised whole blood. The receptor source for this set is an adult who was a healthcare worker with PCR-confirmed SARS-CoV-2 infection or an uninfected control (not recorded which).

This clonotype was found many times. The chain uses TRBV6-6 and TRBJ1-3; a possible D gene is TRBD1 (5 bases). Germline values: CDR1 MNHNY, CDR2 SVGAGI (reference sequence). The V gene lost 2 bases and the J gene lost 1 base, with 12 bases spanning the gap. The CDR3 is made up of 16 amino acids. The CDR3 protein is CASSYGGGGSGNTIYF. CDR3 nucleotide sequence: TGTGCCAGCAGTTACGGGGGTGGGGGATCTGGAAACACCATATATTTT.

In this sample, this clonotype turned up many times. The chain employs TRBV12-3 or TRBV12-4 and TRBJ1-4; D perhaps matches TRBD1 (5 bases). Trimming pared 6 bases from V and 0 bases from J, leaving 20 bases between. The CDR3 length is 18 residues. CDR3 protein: CASSGGTWVPSTNEKLFF. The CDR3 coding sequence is TGTGCCAGCAGCGGCGGGACCTGGGTCCCCTCAACTAATGAAAAACTGTTTTTT.

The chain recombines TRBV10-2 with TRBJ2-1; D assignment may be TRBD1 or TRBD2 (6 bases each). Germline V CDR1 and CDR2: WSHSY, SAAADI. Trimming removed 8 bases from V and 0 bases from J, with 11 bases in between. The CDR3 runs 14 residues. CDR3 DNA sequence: TGCGCCAGCGGGGGGCAAAGCTCCTACAATGAGCAGTTCTTC. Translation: CASGGQSSYNEQFF.

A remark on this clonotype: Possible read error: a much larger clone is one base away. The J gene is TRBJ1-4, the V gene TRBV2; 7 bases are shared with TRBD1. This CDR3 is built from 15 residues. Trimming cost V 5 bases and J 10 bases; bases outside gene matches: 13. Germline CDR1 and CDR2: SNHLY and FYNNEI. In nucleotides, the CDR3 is TGTGCCAGCAGTTCAACTTCGACAGGGTTTGGAAAACTGTTTTTT. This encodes CASSSTSTGFGKLFF.

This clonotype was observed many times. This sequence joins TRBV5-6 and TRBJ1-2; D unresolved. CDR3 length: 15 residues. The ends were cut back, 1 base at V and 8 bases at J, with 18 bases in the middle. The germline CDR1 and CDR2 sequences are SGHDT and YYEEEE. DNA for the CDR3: TGTGCCAGCAGCTTGAGCCGGGGAGTAGGATACGGCTACACCTTC. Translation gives CASSLSRGVGYGYTF. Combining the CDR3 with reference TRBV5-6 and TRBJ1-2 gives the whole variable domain DAGVTQSPTHLIKTRGQQVTLRCSPKSGHDTVSWYQQALGQGPQFIFQYYEEEERQRGNFPDRFSGHQFPNYSSELNVNALLLGDSALYLCASSLSRGVGYGYTFGSGTRLTVV.

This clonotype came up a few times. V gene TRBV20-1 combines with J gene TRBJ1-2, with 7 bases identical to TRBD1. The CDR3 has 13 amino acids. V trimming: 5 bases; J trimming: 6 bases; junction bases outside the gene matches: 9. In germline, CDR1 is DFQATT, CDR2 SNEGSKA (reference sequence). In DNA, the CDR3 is TGCAGTGCTGAGGGGGCCAGGGATGATGGCTACACCTTC. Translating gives CSAEGARDDGYTF.

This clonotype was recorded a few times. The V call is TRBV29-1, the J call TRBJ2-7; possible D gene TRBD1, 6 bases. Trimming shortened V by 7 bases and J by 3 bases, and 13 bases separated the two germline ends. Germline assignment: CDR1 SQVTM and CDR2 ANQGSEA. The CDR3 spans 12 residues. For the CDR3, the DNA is TGCAGCGCTGGACAGCGCTTCTACGAGCAGTACTTC. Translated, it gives CSAGQRFYEQYF.

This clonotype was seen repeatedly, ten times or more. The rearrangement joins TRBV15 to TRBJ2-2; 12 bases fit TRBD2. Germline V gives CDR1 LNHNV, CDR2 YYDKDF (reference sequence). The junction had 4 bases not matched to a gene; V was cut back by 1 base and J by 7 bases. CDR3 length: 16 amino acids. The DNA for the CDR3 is TGTGCCACCAGCAGAGGACTAGCGGGAGAGGGCGGGGAGCTGTTTTTT. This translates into CATSRGLAGEGGELFF.

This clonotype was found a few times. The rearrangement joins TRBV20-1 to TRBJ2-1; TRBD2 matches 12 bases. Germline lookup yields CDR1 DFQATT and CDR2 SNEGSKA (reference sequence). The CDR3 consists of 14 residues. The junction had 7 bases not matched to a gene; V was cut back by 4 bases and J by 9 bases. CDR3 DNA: TGCAGTGCTACTGGCCTAGCGGGAGGGGGTGAGCAGTTCTTC. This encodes CSATGLAGGGEQFF.

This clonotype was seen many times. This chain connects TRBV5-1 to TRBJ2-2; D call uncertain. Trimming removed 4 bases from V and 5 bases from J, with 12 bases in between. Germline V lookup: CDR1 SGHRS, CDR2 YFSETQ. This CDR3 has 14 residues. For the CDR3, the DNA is TGCGCCAGCAGCGAGGTAGTGAAAACCGGGGAGCTGTTTTTT. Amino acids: CASSEVVKTGELFF.

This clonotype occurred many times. CDR3 residues: CASSPTRGAGDTQYF. CDR3 bases: TGTGCCAGCAGCCCCACGCGGGGGGCAGGGGATACGCAGTATTTT. The chain has TRBV7-3 and TRBJ2-3, with 8 bases fitting TRBD2. J gave up 6 bases and V 5 bases, and 10 bases lay outside the gene matches. The V gene's germline CDR1 is SGHTA and CDR2 FQGTGA. The CDR3 consists of 15 residues.

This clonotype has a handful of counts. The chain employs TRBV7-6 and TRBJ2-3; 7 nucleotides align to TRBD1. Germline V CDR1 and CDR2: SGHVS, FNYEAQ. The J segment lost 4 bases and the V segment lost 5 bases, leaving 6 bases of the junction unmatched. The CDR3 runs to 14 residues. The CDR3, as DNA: TGTGCCAGCAGCGTTGGTCAGGGGGCAGATACGCAGTATTTT. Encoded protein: CASSVGQGADTQYF.

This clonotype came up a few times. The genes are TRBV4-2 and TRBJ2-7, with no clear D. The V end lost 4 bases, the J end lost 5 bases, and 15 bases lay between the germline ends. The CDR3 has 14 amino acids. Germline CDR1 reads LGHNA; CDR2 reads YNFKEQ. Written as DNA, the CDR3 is TGTGCCAGCAGCCTCCAGTCCCTTGCCCACGAGCAGTACTTC. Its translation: CASSLQSLAHEQYF.

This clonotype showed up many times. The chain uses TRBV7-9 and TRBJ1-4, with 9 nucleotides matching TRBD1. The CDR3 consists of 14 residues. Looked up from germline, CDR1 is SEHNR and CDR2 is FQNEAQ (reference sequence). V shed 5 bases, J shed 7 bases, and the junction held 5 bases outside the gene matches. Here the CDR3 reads CASSKDRGGEKLFF. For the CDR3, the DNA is TGTGCCAGCAGCAAGGACAGGGGTGGTGAAAAACTGTTTTTT.

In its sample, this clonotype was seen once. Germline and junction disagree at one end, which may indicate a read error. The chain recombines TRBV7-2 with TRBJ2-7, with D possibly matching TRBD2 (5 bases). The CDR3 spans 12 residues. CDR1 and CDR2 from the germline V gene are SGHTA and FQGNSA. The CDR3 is CASNLRVARQYF. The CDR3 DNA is TGTGCCAGCAACTTAAGGGTAGCGCGGCAGTACTTC. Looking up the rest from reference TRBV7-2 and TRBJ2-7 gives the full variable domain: GAGVSQSPSNKVTEKGKDVELRCDPISGHTALYWYRQSLGQGLEFLIYFQGNSAPDKSGLPSDRFSAERTGGSVSTLTIQRTQQEDSAVYLCASNLRVARQYFGPGTRLTVT.

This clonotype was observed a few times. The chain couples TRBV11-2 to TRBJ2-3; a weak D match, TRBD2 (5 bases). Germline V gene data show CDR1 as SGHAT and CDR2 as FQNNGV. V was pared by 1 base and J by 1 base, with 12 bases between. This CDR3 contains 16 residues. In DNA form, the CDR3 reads TGTGCCAGCAGCTTAGTTGGCGGGTACGGCACAGATACGCAGTATTTT. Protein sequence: CASSLVGGYGTDTQYF.

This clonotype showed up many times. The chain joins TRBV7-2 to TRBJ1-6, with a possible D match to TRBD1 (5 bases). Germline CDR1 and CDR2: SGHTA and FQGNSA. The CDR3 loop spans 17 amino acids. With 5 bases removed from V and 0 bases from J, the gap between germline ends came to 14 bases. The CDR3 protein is CASSPPGTSSYNSPLHF. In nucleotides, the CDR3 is TGTGCCAGCAGCCCTCCAGGGACCAGCTCCTATAATTCACCCCTCCACTTT.

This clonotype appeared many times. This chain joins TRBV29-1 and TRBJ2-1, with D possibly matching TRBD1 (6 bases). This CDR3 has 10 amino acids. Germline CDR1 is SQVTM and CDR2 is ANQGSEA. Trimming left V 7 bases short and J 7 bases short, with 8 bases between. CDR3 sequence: CSGQENEQFF. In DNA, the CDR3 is TGCAGCGGACAGGAAAATGAGCAGTTCTTC.

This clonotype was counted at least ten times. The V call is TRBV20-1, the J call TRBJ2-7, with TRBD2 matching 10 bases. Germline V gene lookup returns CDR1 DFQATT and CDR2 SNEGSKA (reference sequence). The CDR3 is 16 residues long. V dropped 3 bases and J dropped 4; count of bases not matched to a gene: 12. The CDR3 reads CSARPGLAVLSYEQYF. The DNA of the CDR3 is TGCAGTGCTAGGCCTGGACTAGCGGTCCTTTCTTACGAGCAGTACTTC.

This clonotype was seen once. The DNA of the CDR3 is TGTGCCAGCAGCCCATCGGGGACGGCACTAAATTCACCCCTCCACTTT. It translates to CASSPSGTALNSPLHF. This chain connects TRBV9 to TRBJ1-6; tentatively, D is TRBD1 (5 bases). The CDR3 has 16 amino acids. Trimming pared 4 bases from V and 7 bases from J, leaving 18 bases between. Germline V gene sequence: CDR1 SGDLS, CDR2 YYNGEE.

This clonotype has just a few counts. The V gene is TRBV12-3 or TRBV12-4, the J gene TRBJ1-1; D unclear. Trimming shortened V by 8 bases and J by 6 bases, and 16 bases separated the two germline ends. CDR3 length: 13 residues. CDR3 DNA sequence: TGTGCCAGCGCTAAACGGGCGGACGCTGAAGCTTTCTTT. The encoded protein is CASAKRADAEAFF.